A selection of T cell receptor beta chains follows, all from one sample in a study of human CD8 memory T cell subsets. TCRdb reanalyzed the 5' RACE reads, giving one entry per CDR3 protein sequence and no DNA. The ten most abundant clones cover less than 25% of a sample with about 10,000 distinct CDR3 sequences. Specimen: CD8+ stem-like memory T cells (TSCM and TCM) sorted from PBMCs. These receptors all stem from a human donor in good health. The CDR3 runs from the conserved cysteine through the conserved F or W. The order of the fields is V gene, clone size, J gene, CDR3 protein. Expanded clones are given a class, and other clones once, few, many or no size at all.

V: TRBV19; size: NA; J: TRBJ1-1; CDR3: CASSRGGNTEAFF
V: TRBV7-9; size: medium-sized; J: TRBJ2-3; CDR3: CASSLVITDTQYF
V: TRBV14; size: medium-sized; J: TRBJ2-1; CDR3: CASSLSIGVSYNEQFF
V: TRBV9; size: NA; J: TRBJ1-5; CDR3: CASTKTKPQHF
V: TRBV7-3; size: NA; J: TRBJ2-3; CDR3: CASSLTKATDTQYF
V: TRBV7-8; size: NA; J: TRBJ1-5; CDR3: CASSLVMTNQPQHF
V: TRBV12-3/TRBV12-4; size: NA; J: TRBJ1-6; CDR3: CASSATSGTANSPLHF
V: TRBV14; size: medium-sized; J: TRBJ2-1; CDR3: CATFAALPEQFF
V: TRBV6-2/TRBV6-3; size: NA; J: TRBJ2-7; CDR3: CASSDRGEQYF
V: TRBV5-1; size: NA; J: TRBJ1-2; CDR3: CASSLGTRDGYTF
V: TRBV29-1; size: NA; J: TRBJ1-1; CDR3: CSATRGGEAFF
V: TRBV19; size: NA; J: TRBJ2-1; CDR3: CASSIGGGGSYNEQFF
V: TRBV4-2; size: NA; J: TRBJ1-1; CDR3: CASSRKRLNTEAFF
V: TRBV4-1; size: NA; J: TRBJ1-2; CDR3: CASSQDTGSKYYGYTF
V: TRBV10-3; size: NA; J: TRBJ2-2; CDR3: CAISDVDRKYTGELFF
V: TRBV28; size: NA; J: TRBJ1-2; CDR3: CAGRGTDDPSYGYTF
V: TRBV20-1; size: NA; J: TRBJ2-1; CDR3: CSARDTGSSYNEQFF
V: TRBV7-9; size: NA; J: TRBJ1-5; CDR3: CASSAQSSGSNQPQHF
V: TRBV27; size: NA; J: TRBJ2-2; CDR3: CASSLVGAGELFF
V: TRBV2; size: NA; J: TRBJ2-3; CDR3: CASSDLAGASTDTQYF
V: TRBV29-1; size: medium-sized; J: TRBJ2-1; CDR3: CSVIFSGSSYNEQFF
V: TRBV7-6; size: NA; J: TRBJ2-5; CDR3: CASSHPSGAQETQYF
V: TRBV10-3; size: NA; J: TRBJ1-1; CDR3: CAISESGSLEAFF
V: TRBV5-1; size: NA; J: TRBJ1-1; CDR3: CASSLGWELGNTEAFF
V: TRBV29-1; size: NA; J: TRBJ2-2; CDR3: CSGTGATGELFF
V: TRBV29-1; size: NA; J: TRBJ2-1; CDR3: CSVAVHHNEQFF
V: TRBV4-3; size: NA; J: TRBJ1-2; CDR3: CASSQDRAGGYGYTF
V: TRBV29-1; size: NA; J: TRBJ1-2; CDR3: CSVPHQGFYGYTF
V: TRBV7-9; size: NA; J: TRBJ2-1; CDR3: CASGGQGSYNEQFF
V: TRBV28; size: medium-sized; J: TRBJ2-3; CDR3: CASNSVRRDTDTQYF
V: TRBV27; size: NA; J: TRBJ1-1; CDR3: CASSLSTGTNTEAFF
V: TRBV20-1; size: medium-sized; J: TRBJ2-5; CDR3: CSPFTGLAETLQETQYF
V: TRBV27; size: NA; J: TRBJ2-1; CDR3: CASSLLIGGGPGVQFF
V: TRBV7-2; size: NA; J: TRBJ2-7; CDR3: CASSSLSLEQYF
V: TRBV7-2; size: NA; J: TRBJ1-1; CDR3: CASSSRPDLNTEAFF
V: TRBV29-1; size: NA; J: TRBJ2-1; CDR3: CSVELTGLSSYNEQFF
V: TRBV30; size: NA; J: TRBJ2-7; CDR3: CAWTSAYEQYF
V: TRBV29-1; size: NA; J: TRBJ2-7; CDR3: CSVEDRPLDYHLREQYF
V: TRBV11-2; size: NA; J: TRBJ2-3; CDR3: CASSLAGREGPDTQYF
V: TRBV7-3; size: NA; J: TRBJ2-1; CDR3: CASSSSGTSGNEQFF
V: TRBV7-9; size: NA; J: TRBJ2-4; CDR3: CASSLDGAGDIQYF
V: TRBV9; size: medium-sized; J: TRBJ2-7; CDR3: CASSDTGGPYEQYF
V: TRBV29-1; size: NA; J: TRBJ2-7; CDR3: CSVDGGTSGVSYEQYF
V: TRBV20-1; size: NA; J: TRBJ1-6; CDR3: CSARDFGGLNSPLHF
V: TRBV4-3; size: NA; J: TRBJ1-4; CDR3: CASGVNGDTNEKLFF
V: TRBV6-9; size: NA; J: TRBJ2-5; CDR3: CASSYREGPGIKETQYF
V: TRBV3-1; size: NA; J: TRBJ2-5; CDR3: CASSHEYQETQYF
V: TRBV29-1; size: NA; J: TRBJ2-7; CDR3: CSVDPGTGMKEQYF
V: TRBV20-1; size: NA; J: TRBJ2-7; CDR3: CSARDIRVEQYF
V: TRBV29-1; size: NA; J: TRBJ2-7; CDR3: CSVLTSGAYEQYF
V: TRBV7-9; size: NA; J: TRBJ2-7; CDR3: CASSSPRHDYEQYF
V: TRBV7-9; size: NA; J: TRBJ2-1; CDR3: CASTGTSGGNHNEQFF
V: TRBV24-1; size: NA; J: TRBJ2-2; CDR3: CATSDRQGEPGELFF
V: TRBV6-2/TRBV6-3; size: NA; J: TRBJ2-1; CDR3: CASRQQGEQFF
V: TRBV7-9; size: NA; J: TRBJ1-1; CDR3: CASSGSGTGITEAFF